The 3 T cell receptor beta chains in this list originate from one sample, sequenced in a study of blood T cell repertoires in COVID-19. Libraries were prepared by immunoSEQ multiplex PCR; TCRdb keeps only in-frame clonotypes and omits some of them. The table has about 42,000 clones, around 87% seen once. The sample was peripheral blood. The receptors come from a man aged 45 to 65 with active COVID-19.

This clone was found once. The J gene is TRBJ1-1, the V gene TRBV7-8; unclear D gene. Deletions cut 7 bases from V and 1 base from J, with 10 bases between. Germline CDR1 SGHVS, CDR2 FQNEAQ. The CDR3 consists of 13 residues. In DNA form, the CDR3 reads TGTGCCAGCAAGAGGGCCAGGAACACTGAAGCTTTCTTT. It specifies CASKRARNTEAFF.

V is TRBV3-1 (or the pseudogene TRBV3-2) and J is TRBJ1-5; no clear D gene. CDR1 LGHDT and CDR2 YNNKEL come from the germline V gene (reference sequence). CDR3 length equals 14 residues. Trimming took off 4 bases at V and 0 bases at J, with 7 bases between the two ends. For the CDR3, the DNA is TGTGCCAGCAGCCCGTATAATAGCAATCAGCCCCAGCATTTT. It yields the protein CASSPYNSNQPQHF.

CDR3 DNA sequence: TGTGCCACCAGCAGAGAAGCGCGGCAGAACACTGAAGCTTTCTTT. Residues: CATSREARQNTEAFF. V gene TRBV15 combines with J gene TRBJ1-1; D gene ambiguous. The V end was cut by 0 bases, the J end by 1 base, with 9 bases between. In germline, CDR1 is LNHNV, CDR2 YYDKDF (reference sequence). There are 15 residues in the CDR3.